This is a list of T cell receptor beta chains from one sample in a study of shared clonotypes between healthy human individuals. Profiling relied on immunoSEQ multiplex PCR, and the TCRdb table lists in-frame clones only, not all of them. The table lists roughly 1,500,000 clones, less than 99% of them singletons. The sequenced sample consisted of naive CD4+ T cells sorted from blood. The receptors stem from a man aged 25 to 45 in good health. Both conserved end residues are part of each CDR3. The D gene is left open where the match is weak. Clone size appears in some rows only: once, few, many, or a class for an expanded clone.

J: TRBJ2-5; D: -; size: -; V: TRBV7-3; DNA: TGTGCCAGCAGCCAGGCAGGCTCTGAGACCCAGTACTTC; CDR3: CASSQAGSETQYF
J: TRBJ2-7; D: -; size: -; V: TRBV6-1; DNA: TGTGCCAGCAGTGAATTGGACCGAAACCCCTACGAGCAGTACTTC; CDR3: CASSELDRNPYEQYF
J: TRBJ2-7; D: -; size: -; V: TRBV9; DNA: TGTGCCAGCAGCGTAGCCTTAGACTACGAGCAGTACTTC; CDR3: CASSVALDYEQYF
J: TRBJ2-2; D: -; size: -; V: TRBV28; DNA: TGTGCCAGCAGATCCCTGGTGGGGGAGCTGTTTTTT; CDR3: CASRSLVGELFF
J: TRBJ2-7; D: TRBD1; size: -; V: TRBV11-2; DNA: TGTGCCAGCAGCTTGGAGACAGGGACAGGCGAGCAGTACTTC; CDR3: CASSLETGTGEQYF
J: TRBJ1-5; D: -; size: -; V: TRBV10-3; DNA: TGTGCCATCAGCCCAGGGGCTAGCAATCAGCCCCAGCATTTT; CDR3: CAISPGASNQPQHF
J: TRBJ2-2; D: TRBD2; size: -; V: TRBV5-1; DNA: TGCGCCAGCAGCCAGACTAGCGGGAGAGGCGGGGAGCTGTTTTTT; CDR3: CASSQTSGRGGELFF
J: TRBJ2-5; D: -; size: -; V: TRBV7-8; DNA: TGTGCCAGCAGCTTAGGGGGGGCTCCAGAGACCCAGTACTTC; CDR3: CASSLGGAPETQYF
J: TRBJ2-6; D: TRBD2; size: -; V: TRBV9; DNA: TGTGCCAGCAGCGTAGCGACTAGCGGGGGACCGGGCTCTGGGGCCAACGTCCTGACTTTC; CDR3: CASSVATSGGPGSGANVLTF
J: TRBJ2-3; D: TRBD1; size: -; V: TRBV11-2; DNA: TGTGCCAGCAGCCGCTTTCCGGGACAGGGGGCAGATACGCAGTATTTT; CDR3: CASSRFPGQGADTQYF
J: TRBJ2-5; D: -; size: -; V: TRBV15; DNA: TGTGCCACCAGCAGAGTCAGCGCTCTTCAGGCCCAGTACTTC; CDR3: CATSRVSALQAQYF
J: TRBJ2-7; D: -; size: -; V: TRBV28; DNA: TGTGCCAGCAGCCCTGTAGCCCTCTACGAGCAGTACTTC; CDR3: CASSPVALYEQYF
J: TRBJ2-7; D: -; size: -; V: TRBV10-3; DNA: TGTGCCATCAGTGTAGAGGCCTACGAGCAGTACTTC; CDR3: CAISVEAYEQYF
J: TRBJ2-7; D: TRBD1; size: -; V: TRBV6-5; DNA: TGTGCCAGCAGTAAAAGACAGGGGGCCTTCCACGAGCAGTACTTC; CDR3: CASSKRQGAFHEQYF
J: TRBJ1-3; D: -; size: -; V: TRBV18; DNA: TGTGCCAGCTCAGAGATGGGCGGAAACACCATATATTTT; CDR3: CASSEMGGNTIYF
J: TRBJ2-7; D: -; size: few; V: TRBV20-1; DNA: TGCAGTGCTAGCGACTCCTACGAGCAGTACTTC; CDR3: CSASDSYEQYF
J: TRBJ2-1; D: TRBD1; size: -; V: TRBV28; DNA: TGTGCCAGCATTGGTCAGGGGGCGGCTGAGCAGTTCTTC; CDR3: CASIGQGAAEQFF
J: TRBJ1-1; D: TRBD1; size: -; V: TRBV7-7; DNA: TGTGCCAGCAGCCAAGGCAGGGGGACTGAAGCTTTCTTT; CDR3: CASSQGRGTEAFF
J: TRBJ2-7; D: -; size: -; V: TRBV28; DNA: TGTGCCAGCAGTGTTCCGGGGTCCTACGAGCAGTACTTC; CDR3: CASSVPGSYEQYF
J: TRBJ1-4; D: -; size: -; V: TRBV5-1; DNA: TGCGCCAGCAGCTTAATACAGGGAAAAGAAAAACTGTTTTTT; CDR3: CASSLIQGKEKLFF
J: TRBJ1-5; D: -; size: -; V: TRBV7-9; DNA: TGTGCCAGCAGCTTCTCAGGGTCGGAACAGCCCCAGCATTTT; CDR3: CASSFSGSEQPQHF
J: TRBJ2-7; D: TRBD2; size: -; V: TRBV27; DNA: TGTGCCAGCGGAATTAGCGGGAGGTACGAGCAGTACTTC; CDR3: CASGISGRYEQYF
J: TRBJ1-2; D: TRBD1; size: -; V: TRBV7-8; DNA: TGTGCCAGCAGCTTAACCAGGGGGGCCGGAGGTGATGGCTACACCTTC; CDR3: CASSLTRGAGGDGYTF
J: TRBJ1-1; D: -; size: -; V: TRBV2; DNA: TGTGCCAGCAGTGAATCGGTTGAAGCTTTCTTT; CDR3: CASSESVEAFF
J: TRBJ2-1; D: TRBD1; size: -; V: TRBV11-2; DNA: TGTGCCAGCAGCGGGACAGTTAATGAGCAGTTCTTC; CDR3: CASSGTVNEQFF
J: TRBJ1-3; D: TRBD1; size: -; V: TRBV2; DNA: TGTGCCAGCAGGGCCCGGACAGGGAGAACCCCCGGAAACACCATATATTTT; CDR3: CASRARTGRTPGNTIYF
J: TRBJ2-1; D: -; size: once; V: TRBV19; DNA: TGTGCCAGTACCGCAGGTTTGGCCAATGAGCAGTTCTTC; CDR3: CASTAGLANEQFF
J: TRBJ1-1; D: -; size: -; V: TRBV7-3; DNA: TGTGCCAGCAGCTCCACGGGGGCGCATACTGAAGCTTTCTTT; CDR3: CASSSTGAHTEAFF
J: TRBJ2-1; D: -; size: -; V: TRBV4-3; DNA: TGCGCCAGCAGCCAAGCCCATTCTAGAGAGCAGTTCTTC; CDR3: CASSQAHSREQFF
J: TRBJ2-1; D: -; size: -; V: TRBV10-1; DNA: TGCGCCAGCACCCCAACCCTAGGGGTCCACGAGTTCTTC; CDR3: CASTPTLGVHEFF
J: TRBJ2-7; D: TRBD2; size: -; V: TRBV7-2; DNA: TGTGCCAGCAGCTTCCGGAGCGGGAACCGTTACGAGCAGTACTTC; CDR3: CASSFRSGNRYEQYF
J: TRBJ2-7; D: -; size: -; V: TRBV7-8; DNA: TGTGCCAGCAGCTTAGGGGGAGTGGTTGCCGAGCAGTACTTC; CDR3: CASSLGGVVAEQYF
J: TRBJ2-1; D: TRBD1; size: -; V: TRBV7-3; DNA: TGTGCCAGCAGCCCACGAGACAGGGGATCATACAATGAGCAGTTCTTC; CDR3: CASSPRDRGSYNEQFF
J: TRBJ2-7; D: -; size: -; V: TRBV18; DNA: TGTGCCAGCTCACCGGAGAGTCTTCCACTCTCCTACGAGCAGTACTTC; CDR3: CASSPESLPLSYEQYF
J: TRBJ2-1; D: -; size: once; V: TRBV6-5; DNA: TGTGCCAGCAGTTACTCGACACGGAATGAGCAGTTCTTC; CDR3: CASSYSTRNEQFF
J: TRBJ2-7; D: TRBD2; size: -; V: TRBV7-6; DNA: TGTGCCAGCAGCTTATTCGGTGACGGGACTAGCGGGAGGAATTACGAGCAGTACTTC; CDR3: CASSLFGDGTSGRNYEQYF
J: TRBJ2-2; D: -; size: -; V: TRBV27; DNA: TGTGCCAGCACCCTTTCCGCCGACATAGGAGACACCGGGGAGCTGTTTTTT; CDR3: CASTLSADIGDTGELFF
J: TRBJ2-7; D: -; size: once; V: TRBV5-1; DNA: TGCGCCAGCAGCTTGCAGGGCACTGAAGCCTACGAGCAGTACTTC; CDR3: CASSLQGTEAYEQYF
J: TRBJ2-5; D: -; size: once; V: TRBV6-4; DNA: TGTGCCAGCAGTGCCCCCAGGTCTCGACAAGGGGAAGAAGAGACCCAGTACTTC; CDR3: CASSAPRSRQGEEETQYF
J: TRBJ2-1; D: -; size: -; V: TRBV6-6; DNA: TGTGCCAGCAGGTATTCTAGTTGGGATGAGCAGTTCTTC; CDR3: CASRYSSWDEQFF
J: TRBJ2-1; D: TRBD2; size: -; V: TRBV6-4; DNA: TGTGCCAGCAGTGAAGACGGGAGGGCATACAATGAGCAGTTCTTC; CDR3: CASSEDGRAYNEQFF
J: TRBJ1-2; D: -; size: -; V: TRBV14; DNA: TGTGCCAGCAGCCAAGATCTTGCCTTCGGCTACACCTTC; CDR3: CASSQDLAFGYTF
J: TRBJ1-5; D: -; size: -; V: TRBV5-6; DNA: TGTGCCAGCAGCTTGTGGGGGGGCCGAGGGCAGCCCCAGCATTTT; CDR3: CASSLWGGRGQPQHF
J: TRBJ2-7; D: TRBD1; size: -; V: TRBV27; DNA: TGTGCCAGCACGTTCGACAGGGGCGCCAAGGAGCAGTACTTC; CDR3: CASTFDRGAKEQYF
J: TRBJ2-1; D: TRBD2; size: -; V: TRBV9; DNA: TGTGCCAGCAGCCCCGACCCTAGCGGGACTCGATACAATGAGCAGTTCTTC; CDR3: CASSPDPSGTRYNEQFF
J: TRBJ2-7; D: -; size: -; V: TRBV20-1; DNA: TGCAGTGCTATTACAAACGAGCAGTACTTC; CDR3: CSAITNEQYF
J: TRBJ1-5; D: -; size: -; V: TRBV28; DNA: TGTGCCAGCAGAGTGACAGGCAATCAGCCCCAGCATTTT; CDR3: CASRVTGNQPQHF
J: TRBJ2-3; D: -; size: -; V: TRBV10-1; DNA: TGCGCCAGCAGTGAGACAGGGAGGTATACGCAGTATTTT; CDR3: CASSETGRYTQYF
J: TRBJ1-5; D: -; size: -; V: TRBV19; DNA: TGTGCCAGTAGTAACAGGCTGAGGCCCCAGCATTTT; CDR3: CASSNRLRPQHF
J: TRBJ2-7; D: -; size: once; V: TRBV5-4; DNA: TGTGCCAGCAGTCCAAGCGGGCCGTCCTACGAGCAGTACTTC; CDR3: CASSPSGPSYEQYF
J: TRBJ2-5; D: -; size: -; V: TRBV7-3; DNA: TGTGCCAGCAGCCTAAACGGGGCTCAAGAGACCCAGTACTTC; CDR3: CASSLNGAQETQYF
J: TRBJ2-1; D: TRBD1; size: -; V: TRBV10-3; DNA: TGTGCCACACTGACAGGGCGCAATGAGCAGTTCTTC; CDR3: CATLTGRNEQFF
J: TRBJ1-3; D: -; size: -; V: TRBV5-6; DNA: TGTGCCAGCAGCTTGTGGGAGACAGCCAACTCTGGAAACACCATATATTTT; CDR3: CASSLWETANSGNTIYF
J: TRBJ2-7; D: TRBD2; size: -; V: TRBV2; DNA: TGTGCCAGCGGAGCGGGGTCGAAATCGGGGAGGCAGTACTTC; CDR3: CASGAGSKSGRQYF